This TCR beta chain was identified during a study of regulatory T cells in long-lasting Graves disease. General study results and limits: Results may be inaccurate due to the small sample size. Preferential use of TRBV28, TRBJ1-2 and TRBJ2-5 was seen in persistent disease. What was studied was peripheral blood only, and not thyroid tissue.

Sequencing libraries for TCR beta were prepared with iRepertoire HTBI primers and Arm-PCR of CDR3 regions. TCRdb re-derived calls from the multiplex PCR reads in MiXCR, one entry per CDR3 protein. This table has about 660,000 distinct CDR3 sequences, 25% to 35% appearing once. The time point is: persistent/refractory GD, antithyroid drugs over 5 years with positive TRAb. The TCR library used RNA extracted from PBMCs. This clonotype was picked up a small number of times. Its target is not known. The CDR3 has 14 amino acids. Germline CDR1 is MRHNA and CDR2 is SNTAGT. The V end lost 2 bases, the J end lost 7 bases, and 15 bases lay between the germline ends.

Sequenced material: peripheral blood mononuclear cells (PBMCs), taken when the disease was refractory, from a patient treated with antithyroid drugs. The rearrangement joins TRBV6-4 to TRBJ2-7; no clear D. The receptor was isolated from a female donor with Graves disease. The CDR3 sequence is CASSDILVGGEQYF. The DNA for the CDR3 is TGTGCCAGCAGTGACATTTTAGTAGGCGGAGAGCAGTACTTC.